The T cell receptor beta chain under discussion was sequenced for a study of blood T cell repertoires in COVID-19. Whole-study context: The United States, Italy and Spain were the sources of the acute and convalescent COVID-19 samples. PBMCs, B-cell-depleted T cells, or T cells were the source of the cDNA or gDNA that made up the material.

Followed longitudinally, the Seattle patients had been enrolled during active infection. The CDR3 covers 13 residues. The V gene lost 3 bases and the J gene lost 4 bases, with 9 bases spanning the gap. From germline, CDR1 is LNHDA and CDR2 SQIVND (reference sequence). Only a few counts were recorded for this clone. Additional DNA sequences in this sample encode the identical CDR3. Method: immunoSEQ multiplex PCR; TCRdb's copy keeps in-frame clones and lacks some. The sample has some 290,000 clones, around 85% seen once. This chain uses TRBV19 with TRBJ1-2, with no clear D. Sample: peripheral blood. The TCR was taken from a woman between 25 and 40 years old with COVID-19, enrolled during active disease. The CDR3 sequence is CASSIPRGYGYTF. Written as DNA, the CDR3 is TGTGCCAGTAGTATCCCACGGGGCTATGGCTACACCTTC.